A single sample gave rise to the 32 T cell receptor beta chains below, sequenced in a study of sequential checkpoint blockade in melanoma. TCRdb's copy holds only in-frame clones and misses some; the assay was immunoSEQ multiplex PCR. The table shows about 40,000 clones, with 80% to 90% occurring only once. Sample treatment: randomized to nivolumab then ipilimumab (arm A) or the reverse (arm B). Source: CD8+ T cells sorted from blood (inferred from file names), taken from a patient given nivolumab and ipilimumab in sequence. These receptors originate from a human donor with melanoma.

The chain combines TRBV5-4 with TRBJ2-1; 11 nucleotides agree with TRBD2. Germline trimming cut 6 bases from V and 6 bases from J; bases unmatched to any gene: 5. This CDR3 comprises 14 residues. Germline V CDR1 and CDR2: SGHNT, YYREEE (reference sequence). The CDR3 nucleotides are TGTGCCAGCACCCGACTAGCGGGACTCAATGAGCAGTTCTTC. Translated, it gives CASTRLAGLNEQFF. Drawing the rest from reference TRBV5-4 and TRBJ2-1, the complete variable domain is ETGVTQSPTHLIKTRGQQVTLRCSSQSGHNTVSWYQQALGQGPQFIFQYYREEENGRGNFPPRFSGLQFPNYSSELNVNALELDDSALYLCASTRLAGLNEQFFGPGTRLTVL.

This chain connects TRBV25-1 to TRBJ2-1, with 8 bases aligning to TRBD2. The CDR3 runs to 16 residues. V was pared by 7 bases and J by 7 bases, with 15 bases of the junction left unmatched. Per germline, CDR1 MGHDK and CDR2 SYGVNS. In DNA form, the CDR3 reads TGTGCCAGCACCGGGGGGGGCGAATTAAGGGGAAATGAGCAGTTCTTC. Protein: CASTGGGELRGNEQFF.

The genes are TRBV7-9 and TRBJ2-6; the match to TRBD1 covers 8 bases. The CDR3 extends over 19 amino acids. Germline V lookup: CDR1 SEHNR, CDR2 FQNEAQ (reference sequence). V lost 4 bases to trimming and J lost 0 bases; unmatched junction nucleotides: 11. CDR3 residues: CASSSYRDRSSSGANVLTF. In nucleotides, the CDR3 is TGTGCCAGCAGCTCATACCGGGACAGGTCCAGCTCTGGGGCCAACGTCCTGACTTTC.

The V call is TRBV5-6, the J call TRBJ1-2, with 9 bases aligning to TRBD1. Germline values: CDR1 SGHDT, CDR2 YYEEEE. Trimming cost V 3 bases and J 4 bases; bases outside gene matches: 4. There are 14 residues in the CDR3. The CDR3 is CASSWGTGPYGYTF. The CDR3, as DNA: TGTGCCAGCAGCTGGGGGACAGGGCCCTATGGCTACACCTTC.

The chain has TRBV7-9 and TRBJ2-7, with 12 bases aligning to TRBD2. Germline values: CDR1 SEHNR, CDR2 FQNEAQ (reference sequence). The CDR3 covers 15 residues. V shed 5 bases and J 1 base; nucleotides not matched to a gene: 3. CDR3 sequence reads: CASSPGTSGSYEQYF. The CDR3, as DNA: TGTGCCAGCAGCCCAGGGACTAGCGGGTCCTACGAGCAGTACTTC.

The gene calls are TRBV6-5 and TRBJ2-1, with TRBD2 matching over 12 bases. Germline CDR1 is MNHEY and CDR2 is SVGAGI. CDR3 length: 16 amino acids. Trimming took 4 bases from V and 10 from J; bases not matched to a gene: 11. The CDR3 nucleotides are TGTGCCAGCAGTTCCGGGACTAGCGGGCTGGAAGGGGAGCAGTTCTTC. It is translated as CASSSGTSGLEGEQFF.

V gene TRBV28 combines with J gene TRBJ2-7; perhaps TRBD1 as D (6 bases). V lost 4 bases and J lost 4, with 14 bases in between. Per the germline V gene, CDR1 is MDHEN and CDR2 is SYDVKM. CDR3 length: 14 residues. For the CDR3, the DNA is TGTGCCAGCAGTTCCCGGGACATCGCATACGAGCAGTACTTC. Its translation: CASSSRDIAYEQYF.

This clone occurred a few times. This chain links TRBV9 with TRBJ2-1, with a weak D call TRBD2 (6 bases). The CDR3 is 15 amino acids. The V end was cut by 4 bases, the J end by 5 bases, with 16 bases between. CDR1 is SGDLS and CDR2 is YYNGEE in the germline V gene. The CDR3 loop reads CASSLGTLGDNEQFF. CDR3 bases: TGTGCCAGCAGCCTCGGGACTCTGGGGGACAATGAGCAGTTCTTC.

The V and J genes are TRBV27 and TRBJ2-7; D is uncertain. V lost 4 bases, J lost 2 bases, and 9 bases lay in between. In germline, CDR1 is MNHEY, CDR2 SMNVEV (reference sequence). The CDR3 sequence is 13 residues long. DNA of the CDR3: TGTGCCAGCAGTTCGAGTAGCCCCTACGAGCAGTACTTC. It yields the protein CASSSSSPYEQYF.

The V and J genes are TRBV28 and TRBJ2-7; possibly TRBD2 for D (5 bases). Per germline, CDR1 MDHEN and CDR2 SYDVKM. The V and J ends lost 3 bases and 4 bases respectively, with 16 bases between them. This CDR3 comprises 15 residues. CDR3 sequence: CASSFSRGASYEQYF. The CDR3 nucleotides read TGTGCCAGCAGTTTCTCACGGGGAGCCTCATACGAGCAGTACTTC.

This chain joins TRBV13 and TRBJ2-7, with 12 bases matching TRBD2. CDR3 size: 14 residues. Germline V CDR1 and CDR2: PRHDT, FYEKMQ (reference sequence). J gave up 4 bases and V 4 bases, and 2 bases lay outside the gene matches. DNA of the CDR3: TGTGCCAGCAGCTCCGGACTAGCGGGATACGAGCAGTACTTC. Its protein is CASSSGLAGYEQYF.

This clone appeared once. J is TRBJ1-1 and V is TRBV19; D perhaps matches TRBD1 (6 bases). V was cut by 3 bases and J by 1 base, with 18 bases left in between. Germline V gene sequence: CDR1 LNHDA, CDR2 SQIVND (reference sequence). This CDR3 has 17 amino acids. CDR3 sequence reads: CASSISSQGWGNTEAFF. CDR3 bases: TGTGCCAGTAGTATTTCTTCACAGGGATGGGGGAACACTGAAGCTTTCTTT.

This chain uses TRBV27 with TRBJ2-2; possible D gene TRBD2, 6 bases. CDR1 is MNHEY and CDR2 is SMNVEV in the germline V gene (reference sequence). This CDR3 has 15 amino acids. With 6 bases removed from V and 4 bases from J, the gap between germline ends came to 15 bases. The CDR3 bases are TGTGCCAGCAGCTTAGCGGCGGCCGGCACCGGGGAGCTGTTTTTT. Translated: CASSLAAAGTGELFF.

The chain recombines TRBV19 with TRBJ1-5, with no clear D. Trimming shortened V by 1 base and J by 2 bases, and 12 bases separated the two germline ends. CDR3 size: 16 residues. CDR1 and CDR2 (germline): LNHDA, SQIVND (reference sequence). CDR3 in amino acids: CASSIATRGGNQPQHF. Here the CDR3 DNA reads TGTGCCAGTAGTATAGCCACCAGAGGTGGCAATCAGCCCCAGCATTTT.

The V and J genes are TRBV6-4 and TRBJ2-3; unclear D gene. Germline CDR1 reads MRHNA; CDR2 reads SNTAGT. This CDR3 is built from 14 residues. V gave up 0 bases and J gave up 2 bases, with 6 bases separating them. The CDR3 protein is CASSDSRNTDTQYF. Written as DNA, the CDR3 is TGTGCCAGCAGTGACTCGAGGAACACAGATACGCAGTATTTT.

This rearrangement joins TRBV27 to TRBJ2-1, with D possibly being TRBD1 (7 bases). V lost 2 bases and J lost 5, with 13 bases in between. The CDR3 covers 15 residues. CDR1 is MNHEY, CDR2 SMNVEV, per germline (reference sequence). CDR3 region: CASSLGRGANNEQFF. The CDR3, as DNA: TGTGCCAGCAGTTTAGGCAGGGGGGCAAACAATGAGCAGTTCTTC.

The chain links TRBV28 to TRBJ2-2; 8 nucleotides line up with TRBD1. Trimming took 2 bases from V and 6 from J; bases not matched to a gene: 11. From germline, CDR1 is MDHEN and CDR2 SYDVKM. There are 17 residues in the CDR3. This CDR3 reads CASSLMFRTGLSGELFF. CDR3 coding DNA: TGTGCCAGCAGTTTAATGTTCCGGACAGGGTTGTCCGGGGAGCTGTTTTTT. Supplemented by reference TRBV28 and TRBJ2-2, the full variable domain reads DVKVTQSSRYLVKRTGEKVFLECVQDMDHENMFWYRQDPGLGLRLIYFSYDVKMKEKGDIPEGYSVSREKKERFSLILESASTNQTSMYLCASSLMFRTGLSGELFFGEGSRLTVL.

The genes are TRBV27 and TRBJ2-7; maybe TRBD2 (5 bases). V was pared by 0 bases and J by 4 bases, with 10 bases between. Per germline, CDR1 MNHEY and CDR2 SMNVEV (reference sequence). CDR3 length: 14 residues. CDR3 in amino acids: CASSLSVGGYEQYF. The CDR3 DNA reads TGTGCCAGCAGTTTATCCGTAGGAGGTTACGAGCAGTACTTC.

This sequence joins TRBV6-1 and TRBJ1-6; 8 positions agree with TRBD1. The CDR3 totals 13 residues. Germline V CDR1 and CDR2: MNHNS, SASEGT. Losses at the gene ends were 10 bases for V and 5 bases for J; bases not matched to a gene: 4. CDR3 residues: CATSDRDNSPLHF. The CDR3 DNA sequence: TGTGCCACTTCGGACAGGGATAATTCACCCCTCCACTTT.

The rearrangement joins TRBV28 to TRBJ1-1; TRBD1 matches at 8 bases. V dropped 5 bases and J dropped 8; count of bases not matched to a gene: 10. Germline V CDR1 and CDR2: MDHEN, SYDVKM. CDR3 length: 14 residues. The CDR3 DNA sequence: TGTGCCAGCAGTCCTCGAACCGGGACAGGCGAAGCTTTCTTT. As protein: CASSPRTGTGEAFF. Full variable domain (remainder filled in from reference TRBV28 and TRBJ1-1): DVKVTQSSRYLVKRTGEKVFLECVQDMDHENMFWYRQDPGLGLRLIYFSYDVKMKEKGDIPEGYSVSREKKERFSLILESASTNQTSMYLCASSPRTGTGEAFFGQGTRLTVV.

This clone turned up a few times. V and J are TRBV13 and TRBJ2-7, with TRBD2 matching over 7 bases. The CDR3 sequence is 15 residues long. V shed 5 bases and J 4 bases; nucleotides not matched to a gene: 11. Germline-derived CDR1 and CDR2 are PRHDT and FYEKMQ (reference sequence). CDR3 in DNA: TGTGCCAGCAGCGACCGAAGCGGGAACGGTTACGAGCAGTACTTC. Its protein product is CASSDRSGNGYEQYF.

The count of this clone is one. This chain uses TRBV18 with TRBJ1-5; 9 nucleotides agree with TRBD1. Per the germline V gene, CDR1 is KGHSH and CDR2 is LQKENI. V lost 0 bases, J lost 8 bases, and 8 bases stayed unmatched. This CDR3 has 16 residues. CDR3: CASSPPRTGVAKPQHF. The CDR3 region has the DNA TGTGCCAGCTCACCACCCCGGACAGGGGTTGCTAAGCCCCAGCATTTT.

This clone is medium-sized (0.01 to 0.1%). This chain joins TRBV28 and TRBJ2-7; 9 nucleotides align to TRBD2. The length of the CDR3 is 15 residues. Germline V lookup: CDR1 MDHEN, CDR2 SYDVKM. Germline trimming cut 3 bases from V and 3 bases from J; bases unmatched to any gene: 6. CDR3 sequence: CASSFVVAGDYEQYF. DNA of the CDR3: TGTGCCAGCAGTTTCGTTGTAGCGGGGGACTACGAGCAGTACTTC.

The chain is built from TRBV9 and TRBJ1-1, with D unresolved. Germline-derived CDR1 and CDR2 are SGDLS and YYNGEE. The CDR3 consists of 17 residues. V was pared by 0 bases and J by 1 base, with 16 bases between. CDR3 loop: CASSVGKGVTPNTEAFF. CDR3 DNA: TGTGCCAGCAGCGTAGGTAAAGGAGTTACCCCGAACACTGAAGCTTTCTTT. Supplemented by reference TRBV9 and TRBJ1-1, the full variable domain reads DSGVTQTPKHLITATGQRVTLRCSPRSGDLSVYWYQQSLDQGLQFLIQYYNGEERAKGNILERFSAQQFPDLHSELNLSSLELGDSALYFCASSVGKGVTPNTEAFFGQGTRLTVV.

The chain combines TRBV27 with TRBJ2-2; 7 positions match TRBD1. The V and J ends lost 8 bases and 1 base, in that order; junction bases with no gene match: 4. The CDR3 extends over 14 amino acids. In germline, CDR1 is MNHEY, CDR2 SMNVEV (reference sequence). Written as DNA, the CDR3 is TGTGCCAGCGGATGGACAGGGAACACCGGGGAGCTGTTTTTT. It is translated as CASGWTGNTGELFF.

Judged by abundance, this clone is medium-sized. This chain uses TRBV6-6 with TRBJ1-4; D is unclear. Trimming left V 1 base short and J 8 bases short, with 11 bases between. The CDR3 has 14 amino acids. The germline CDR1 and CDR2 sequences are MNHNY and SVGAGI (reference sequence). Written as DNA, the CDR3 is TGTGCCAGCAGTTACTTCTATCTAGAGGAAAAACTGTTTTTT. Translation: CASSYFYLEEKLFF.

The chain couples TRBV6-6 to TRBJ1-1, with D perhaps TRBD1 (5 bases). The V gene's germline CDR1 is MNHNY and CDR2 SVGAGI (reference sequence). V lost 2 bases and J lost 5, with 12 bases in between. This CDR3 spans 14 amino acids. The CDR3 nucleotides are TGTGCCAGCAGTTACACCAACAAGGGGACTGAAGCTTTCTTT. The encoded protein is CASSYTNKGTEAFF.

The chain employs TRBV2 and TRBJ2-3, with TRBD2 as a possible D gene (6 bases). CDR1 is SNHLY, CDR2 FYNNEI, per germline. The CDR3 runs 12 residues. Trimming took off 8 bases at V and 6 bases at J, with 12 bases between the two ends. CDR3 in DNA: TGTGCCAGCCTGACGGGGGTCGATACGCAGTATTTT. This encodes CASLTGVDTQYF.

This chain joins TRBV20-1 and TRBJ2-3; D is undetermined. CDR1 and CDR2 (germline): DFQATT, SNEGSKA (reference sequence). CDR3 size: 10 residues. The ends were cut back, 8 bases at V and 1 base at J, with 4 bases in the middle. CDR3 in DNA: TGCAGTATAGGCACAGATACGCAGTATTTT. This encodes CSIGTDTQYF.

The CDR3 DNA reads as TGTGCCAGCAGCTTGGGGCCTAGCTACAATGAGCAGTTCTTC. Protein: CASSLGPSYNEQFF. V gene TRBV5-6 combines with J gene TRBJ2-1; D call uncertain. V lost 0 bases, J lost 3 bases, and 7 bases lay in between. The CDR3 totals 14 residues. Germline CDR1 SGHDT, CDR2 YYEEEE.

The chain recombines TRBV4-2 with TRBJ1-4; D gene ambiguous. The ends were cut back, 2 bases at V and 0 bases at J, with 13 bases in the middle. Per germline, CDR1 LGHNA and CDR2 YNFKEQ. CDR3 length equals 17 residues. The CDR3 DNA is TGTGCCAGCAGCCAAATCTTCCGGGATTCAACTAATGAAAAACTGTTTTTT. Translating it yields CASSQIFRDSTNEKLFF.

The chain has TRBV7-9 and TRBJ2-7; D is unclear. The CDR3 spans 13 residues. Germline CDR1 and CDR2: SEHNR and FQNEAQ (reference sequence). With 4 bases removed from V and 1 base from J, the gap between germline ends came to 8 bases. CDR3 region: CASSSPHSYEQYF. In DNA form, the CDR3 reads TGTGCCAGCAGCTCCCCACATTCCTACGAGCAGTACTTC.